These 24 T cell receptor beta chains were sequenced from one sample in a study of T cells after yellow fever vaccination. TCRdb passed the 5' RACE reads through MiXCR, listing each CDR3 protein once. The sample has 200,000 to 300,000 distinct CDR3 sequences, 10% to 15% seen once. This specimen was CD4+ T cells sorted from PBMCs, taken 45 days after the yellow fever booster vaccination. These receptors all come from a man aged 30-40 years who received the YFV17D yellow fever vaccine.

The chain uses TRBV7-2 and TRBJ2-2, with D perhaps TRBD1 (5 bases). Germline V CDR1 and CDR2: SGHTA, FQGNSA. The CDR3 totals 14 residues. V was clipped by 6 bases and J by 5 bases, with 13 bases between them. The CDR3 nucleotides read TGTGCCAGCAGATTGACATCAGGGACCGGGGAGCTGTTTTTT. Encoded protein: CASRLTSGTGELFF.

The chain couples TRBV20-1 to TRBJ2-3; D is possibly TRBD1 or TRBD2 (5 bases each). The ends were cut back, 1 base at V and 2 bases at J, with 10 bases in the middle. This CDR3 is 14 amino acids long. The V gene's germline CDR1 is DFQATT and CDR2 SNEGSKA (reference sequence). The CDR3 region is CSARGTGATDTQYF. DNA of the CDR3: TGCAGTGCTAGAGGGACCGGGGCCACAGATACGCAGTATTTT.

This clonotype was recorded a few times. The chain links TRBV20-1 to TRBJ2-1, with D possibly matching TRBD2 (7 bases). CDR3 length: 12 amino acids. Germline loops: CDR1 DFQATT, CDR2 SNEGSKA (reference sequence). CDR3 in amino acids: CRAGTTDREQFF. Written as DNA, the CDR3 is TGCAGGGCCGGGACTACTGACAGGGAGCAGTTCTTC.

The chain carries TRBV19 and TRBJ2-5; 9 positions agree with TRBD2. CDR1 and CDR2 from the germline V gene are LNHDA and SQIVND (reference sequence). The CDR3 length is 13 residues. The trim removed 6 bases at V and 5 bases at J, leaving 4 bases unmatched. CDR3 residues: CASSFSGSETQYF. As DNA, the CDR3 is TGTGCCAGTAGCTTTAGCGGGAGTGAGACCCAGTACTTC.

This chain links TRBV11-2 with TRBJ2-1; 10 bases agree with TRBD2. V dropped 1 base and J dropped 9; count of bases not matched to a gene: 6. The CDR3 sequence is 15 residues long. Germline CDR1 is SGHAT and CDR2 is FQNNGV. The CDR3 protein is CASSLVPSGRGEQFF. CDR3 bases: TGTGCCAGCAGCTTAGTCCCTAGCGGGAGAGGTGAGCAGTTCTTC.

The chain links TRBV5-1 to TRBJ2-3; TRBD2 agrees at 13 bases. The V gene end was trimmed by 4 bases and the J gene end by 4 bases; junction bases not matched to a gene: 6. The CDR3 extends over 16 amino acids. Germline CDR1 SGHRS, CDR2 YFSETQ. Written as DNA, the CDR3 is TGCGCCAGCAGCCACGGGACTAGCGGGACCGCAGATACGCAGTATTTT. Translating gives CASSHGTSGTADTQYF.

This clonotype showed up just once. This chain links TRBV5-1 with TRBJ2-1, with D uncertain. Per germline, CDR1 SGHRS and CDR2 YFSETQ. V was trimmed by 6 bases and J by 11 bases, leaving 15 bases between them. The CDR3 sequence is 12 residues long. The CDR3 here is CASKEISEKQFF. The CDR3 DNA reads TGCGCCAGCAAGGAGATCAGCGAGAAGCAGTTCTTC.

Only a few counts were recorded for this clonotype. This chain links TRBV4-2 with TRBJ2-3; weak D call: TRBD1 (6 bases). From germline, CDR1 is LGHNA and CDR2 YNFKEQ. The CDR3 is 15 residues long. With 3 bases removed from V and 2 bases from J, the gap between germline ends came to 12 bases. DNA of the CDR3: TGTGCCAGCAGCCACAGGGGTGGGGACACAGATACGCAGTATTTT. Translation: CASSHRGGDTDTQYF.

This clonotype was seen more than once but under ten times. V is TRBV27 and J is TRBJ1-5; 9 positions match TRBD1. The CDR3 has 16 residues. J was trimmed by 5 bases and V by 1 base; bases with no gene match: 6. From germline, CDR1 is MNHEY and CDR2 SMNVEV (reference sequence). The CDR3 DNA sequence: TGTGCCAGCAGTTTATACGGGGACAGGGCCTATCAGCCCCAGCATTTT. It yields the protein CASSLYGDRAYQPQHF.

This clonotype was counted only a few times. The chain links TRBV7-8 to TRBJ2-7; D remains unclear. V was clipped by 0 bases and J by 2 bases, with 8 bases between them. The CDR3 spans 14 residues. CDR1 is SGHVS, CDR2 FQNEAQ, per germline. The DNA of the CDR3 is TGTGCCAGCAGCTTAGCGACCGCCGCCTACGAGCAGTACTTC. It translates to CASSLATAAYEQYF.

This clonotype has more than one count but fewer than ten. The rearrangement uses TRBV25-1 and TRBJ1-4, with D perhaps TRBD1 (6 bases). The CDR3 extends over 13 amino acids. Germline loops: CDR1 MGHDK, CDR2 SYGVNS. The V end was cut by 5 bases, the J end by 8 bases, with 12 bases between. The CDR3 DNA reads as TGTGCCAGCAGTATGGCAGGGGTCGAAAAACTGTTTTTT. Translating gives CASSMAGVEKLFF.

J is TRBJ2-7 and V is TRBV5-1; D ambiguous. The CDR3 has 12 amino acids. V lost 4 bases, J lost 2 bases, and 7 bases lay in between. Germline V CDR1 and CDR2: SGHRS, YFSETQ. The CDR3 region has the DNA TGCGCCAGCAGCCACCGGCCCTACGAGCAGTACTTC. Translated, it gives CASSHRPYEQYF.

The chain uses TRBV11-3 and TRBJ2-5; D might be TRBD2 (6 bases). The ends were cut back, 1 base at V and 0 bases at J, with 18 bases in the middle. Germline V CDR1 and CDR2: SGHNT, YENEEA. The CDR3 loop spans 18 amino acids. The chain's CDR3 is CASSLGRGTAGYQETQYF. CDR3 sequence (DNA): TGTGCCAGCAGCTTAGGGAGAGGGACTGCCGGGTACCAAGAGACCCAGTACTTC. Full variable domain (missing parts from reference TRBV11-3 and TRBJ2-5): EAGVVQSPRYKIIEKKQPVAFWCNPISGHNTLYWYLQNLGQGPELLIRYENEEAVDDSQLPKDRFSAERLKGVDSTLKIQPAELGDSAVYLCASSLGRGTAGYQETQYFGPGTRLLVL.

This sequence joins TRBV7-8 and TRBJ1-4, with D uncertain. V lost 4 bases, J lost 4 bases, and 7 bases lay in between. Germline V lookup: CDR1 SGHVS, CDR2 FQNEAQ. This CDR3 is 13 amino acids long. As DNA, the CDR3 is TGTGCCAGCAGCTGGCTGCGTAATGAAAAACTGTTTTTT. Translated, it gives CASSWLRNEKLFF.

CDR3 in amino acids: CASSETGRAETQYF. The CDR3 coding sequence is TGTGCCAGCAGTGAGACAGGGAGGGCGGAGACCCAGTACTTC. This chain links TRBV2 with TRBJ2-5, with D perhaps assigned TRBD1 or TRBD2 (7 bases each). Germline CDR1 and CDR2: SNHLY and FYNNEI. Trimming stripped 3 bases from V and 5 bases from J, with 13 bases between. CDR3 length equals 14 residues.

This clonotype was counted ten times or more. The rearrangement uses TRBV5-5 and TRBJ2-7; TRBD1 agrees at 7 bases. Unmatched junction bases numbered 6, after V lost 4 bases and J lost 2 bases. This CDR3 is 14 amino acids long. Looked up from germline, CDR1 is SGHKS and CDR2 is YYEKEE (reference sequence). In nucleotides, the CDR3 is TGTGCCAGCAGCCGCGACAGGGTCCCCTACGAGCAGTACTTC. Translated, it gives CASSRDRVPYEQYF.

This clonotype has only a few counts. The chain uses TRBV9 and TRBJ2-1; 12 bases are a match to TRBD1. Looked up from germline, CDR1 is SGDLS and CDR2 is YYNGEE. This CDR3 spans 15 amino acids. Unmatched junction bases numbered 8, after V lost 7 bases and J lost 6 bases. Written as DNA, the CDR3 is TGTGCCAGCCGACCGGGACAGGGGGCTGGCAATGAGCAGTTCTTC. This encodes CASRPGQGAGNEQFF.

The rearrangement joins TRBV7-2 to TRBJ2-7; D is ambiguous. Germline V gives CDR1 SGHTA, CDR2 FQGNSA. Trimming shortened V by 3 bases and J by 3 bases, and 9 bases separated the two germline ends. The CDR3 covers 13 residues. CDR3 loop: CASSLDPGYEQYF. The CDR3 nucleotides are TGTGCCAGCAGCTTGGATCCGGGCTACGAGCAGTACTTC.

This chain connects TRBV6-5 to TRBJ2-2; TRBD2 matches at 11 bases. This CDR3 comprises 17 residues. CDR1 MNHEY and CDR2 SVGAGI come from the germline V gene. Losses at the gene ends were 4 bases for V and 4 bases for J; bases not matched to a gene: 8. The CDR3 DNA sequence: TGTGCCAGCAGTTCTCAACTAGCGGGAGTGGGCACCGGGGAGCTGTTTTTT. Translation: CASSSQLAGVGTGELFF.

This clonotype appeared a few times. This sequence joins TRBV25-1 and TRBJ2-7, with D unresolved. The CDR3 runs 13 residues. CDR1 MGHDK and CDR2 SYGVNS come from the germline V gene. Trimming left V 1 base short and J 1 base short, with 5 bases between. The CDR3 reads CASSEWTSYEQYF. For the CDR3, the DNA is TGTGCCAGCAGTGAATGGACGTCCTACGAGCAGTACTTC.

This clonotype was picked up a small number of times. The chain employs TRBV7-3 and TRBJ2-5, with 9 bases identical to TRBD2. Looked up from germline, CDR1 is SGHTA and CDR2 is FQGTGA. The CDR3 is 16 residues long. J lost 5 bases, V lost 0 bases, and 7 bases had no gene match. CDR3 sequence (DNA): TGTGCCAGCAGCTTAACGGGCGGGAGGGCCCCGGAGACCCAGTACTTC. As protein: CASSLTGGRAPETQYF.

Of note for this clonotype: The DNA is left out, because the CDR3 cannot be placed on it with certainty; the CDR3 is given as TCRdb lists it. The rearrangement uses TRBV20-1 and TRBJ2-5. Germline lookup yields CDR1 DFQATT and CDR2 SNEGSKA (reference sequence). The CDR3 adds up to 14 amino acids, both ends counted. The CDR3 sequence is CSARKFLERETQYF.

The V gene is TRBV7-2, the J gene TRBJ1-1, with 11 bases that match TRBD1. Germline V gene sequence: CDR1 SGHTA, CDR2 FQGNSA. The CDR3 is 17 residues long. J gave up 3 bases and V 6 bases, and 12 bases lay outside the gene matches. CDR3 in amino acids: CASSFRRTGGYDTEAFF. The CDR3 bases are TGTGCCAGCAGTTTTAGGCGGACAGGGGGCTATGACACTGAAGCTTTCTTT.

V is TRBV20-1 and J is TRBJ2-3, with D perhaps matching TRBD1 (6 bases). CDR1 DFQATT and CDR2 SNEGSKA come from the germline V gene (reference sequence). Trimming stripped 6 bases from V and 0 bases from J, with 16 bases between. The length of the CDR3 is 15 residues. In DNA form, the CDR3 reads TGCAGTGCGTTCAGGGACGGGACAAGCACAGATACGCAGTATTTT. It codes for CSAFRDGTSTDTQYF.